This is a list of T cell receptor beta chains from one sample in a study of early T cells in non-severe SARS-CoV-2 infection. TCRdb recomputed calls from the 5' RACE reads with MiXCR, one row per CDR3 protein. The profile covers more than 55,000 distinct CDR3 sequences, with roughly an eighth appearing a single time and less than 4.5% taken by the ten largest. The material sequenced was whole blood. The receptors shown here come from an adult who was a healthcare worker with PCR-confirmed SARS-CoV-2 infection or an uninfected control (not recorded which). The CDR3 runs from the conserved cysteine through the conserved F or W. The D gene is left open where the match is weak. Clone size is stated in some rows and not others, as once, few, many or a class when expanded.

d_call	clone_size	v_call	j_call	cdr3_aa	cdr3_nt
-	many	TRBV12-3/TRBV12-4	TRBJ1-5	CASILGPSNQPQHF	TGTGCCAGCATATTGGGTCCTAGCAATCAGCCCCAGCATTTT
-	-	TRBV29-1	TRBJ2-1	CSVSLLAGEGNEQFF	TGCAGCGTTTCCCTCCTCGCAGGGGAGGGGAATGAGCAGTTCTTC
-	-	TRBV5-5	TRBJ1-5	CASSLLGGFQPQHF	TGTGCCAGCAGCTTGTTGGGGGGGTTTCAGCCCCAGCATTTT
TRBD2	-	TRBV11-2	TRBJ2-4	CASSLAGAPNPAKNIQYF	TGTGCCAGCAGCCTAGCGGGGGCCCCGAACCCAGCCAAAAACATTCAGTACTTC
-	many	TRBV29-1	TRBJ2-5	CSVLDGQETQYF	TGCAGCGTCCTGGACGGCCAAGAGACCCAGTACTTC
TRBD2	-	TRBV20-1	TRBJ2-5	CSAREVAGNQETQYF	TGCAGTGCTAGAGAAGTAGCGGGAAACCAAGAGACCCAGTACTTC
-	many	TRBV27	TRBJ1-4	CASSPQGIHEKLFF	TGTGCCAGCAGTCCGCAGGGAATTCATGAAAAACTGTTTTTT
-	few	TRBV7-8	TRBJ1-2	CASSSGRGSTYGYTF	TGTGCCAGCAGCAGCGGCAGGGGCTCAACCTATGGCTACACCTTC
TRBD2	many	TRBV30	TRBJ2-3	CAWHVGGLHTQYF	TGTGCCTGGCACGTGGGAGGGCTCCATACGCAGTATTTT
TRBD2	many	TRBV11-2	TRBJ2-3	CASSLDLAGVTDTQYF	TGTGCCAGCAGCTTAGACCTAGCGGGAGTTACAGATACGCAGTATTTT
-	many	TRBV7-8	TRBJ2-2	CASSLLSGNTGELFF	TGTGCCAGCAGCTTACTGTCCGGGAACACCGGGGAGCTGTTTTTT
TRBD1	-	TRBV29-1	TRBJ2-7	CSAGQGSYEQYF	TGCAGCGCGGGACAGGGATCCTACGAGCAGTACTTC
-	few	TRBV6-2/TRBV6-3	TRBJ1-5	CASSYAGAQPQHF	TGTGCCAGCAGTTACGCGGGGGCACAGCCCCAGCATTTT
-	-	TRBV7-2	TRBJ1-3	CASSLFAGHSGNTIYF	TGTGCCAGCAGCTTATTTGCAGGCCACTCTGGAAACACCATATATTTT
-	many	TRBV5-4	TRBJ1-2	CASREQGLNYGYTF	TGTGCCAGCAGGGAACAGGGTTTGAACTATGGCTACACCTTC
TRBD1	many	TRBV20-1	TRBJ1-4	CSARRTGGTEKLFF	TGCAGTGCCCGGAGGACAGGGGGTACTGAAAAACTGTTTTTT
-	few	TRBV5-1	TRBJ1-2	CASSRTGDGVYGYTF	TGCGCCAGCAGCCGAACCGGGGACGGAGTGTATGGCTACACCTTC
-	-	TRBV6-6	TRBJ2-7	CASSGQNSYEQYF	TGTGCCAGCAGTGGACAGAACTCCTACGAGCAGTACTTC
-	many	TRBV4-1	TRBJ1-5	CASSQEILNQPQHF	TGCGCCAGCAGCCAGGAAATCCTTAATCAGCCCCAGCATTTT
TRBD2	many	TRBV6-6	TRBJ2-5	CASSYGREGRETQYF	TGTGCCAGCAGTTATGGGCGGGAGGGCCGCGAGACCCAGTACTTC
TRBD1	-	TRBV11-1	TRBJ1-1	CASSPTGGPSWAEAFF	TGTGCCAGCAGCCCGACAGGGGGCCCATCTTGGGCTGAAGCTTTCTTT
-	-	TRBV12-3/TRBV12-4	TRBJ1-4	CASSWGLGSEKLFF	TGTGCCAGCAGTTGGGGACTAGGGAGTGAAAAACTGTTTTTT
-	few	TRBV6-1	TRBJ2-1	CASSERGDVNEQFF	TGTGCCAGCAGTGAAAGGGGGGACGTCAATGAGCAGTTCTTC
-	few	TRBV19	TRBJ1-2	CASSTSSNYGYTF	TGTGCCAGTAGTACCAGCTCTAACTATGGCTACACCTTC
-	few	TRBV7-2	TRBJ1-4	CASSLTGQQEKLFF	TGTGCCAGCAGCTTAACTGGTCAGCAAGAAAAACTGTTTTTT
TRBD2	-	TRBV20-1	TRBJ2-2	CSARAPERESTGELFF	TGCAGTGCTAGAGCTCCTGAGCGGGAGAGCACCGGGGAGCTGTTTTTT
TRBD1	few	TRBV15	TRBJ1-4	CATSRATGAQSEKLFF	TGTGCCACCAGCAGAGCGACAGGGGCGCAGAGTGAAAAACTGTTTTTT
-	-	TRBV28	TRBJ1-1	CASSLTQTNTEAFF	TGTGCCAGCAGTTTGACACAGACGAACACTGAAGCTTTCTTT
-	-	TRBV18	TRBJ2-3	CASSPAENTDTQYF	TGTGCCAGCTCACCGGCGGAGAACACAGATACGCAGTATTTT
-	-	TRBV27	TRBJ1-1	CASSLSTYRSMNTEAFF	TGTGCCAGCAGTTTATCCACATATCGTTCGATGAACACTGAAGCTTTCTTT
-	-	TRBV4-1	TRBJ2-1	CASTDNTYNEQFF	TGCGCCAGCACCGACAATACTTACAATGAGCAGTTCTTC
TRBD1	-	TRBV29-1	TRBJ1-5	CSALGTGDQPQHF	TGCAGCGCACTTGGGACAGGGGATCAGCCCCAGCATTTT
TRBD2	few	TRBV5-1	TRBJ2-3	CASSFGLAGYTDTQYF	TGCGCCAGCAGCTTTGGACTAGCGGGATATACAGATACGCAGTATTTT
TRBD2	-	TRBV24-1	TRBJ2-1	CATSDSLAGVSYNEQFF	TGTGCCACCAGTGATTCACTAGCGGGAGTATCCTACAATGAGCAGTTCTTC
TRBD2	many	TRBV11-2	TRBJ2-2	CASSLGPAGVIGELFF	TGTGCCAGCAGCTTGGGACCTGCGGGAGTTATCGGGGAGCTGTTTTTT
-	many	TRBV5-1	TRBJ2-1	CASSLELAGYNEQFF	TGCGCCAGCAGCTTGGAATTGGCAGGCTACAATGAGCAGTTCTTC
TRBD2	many	TRBV3-1	TRBJ2-2	CASSPSTSRAGELFF	TGTGCCAGCAGCCCTTCGACTAGCCGGGCCGGGGAGCTGTTTTTT
-	few	TRBV7-2	TRBJ1-1	CASSLGRLMNTEAFF	TGTGCCAGCAGCTTAGGTCGCCTTATGAACACTGAAGCTTTCTTT
TRBD1	few	TRBV4-3	TRBJ1-6	CASSPRDSYNSPLHF	TGCGCCAGCAGCCCCCGGGACAGCTATAATTCACCCCTCCACTTT
-	many	TRBV29-1	TRBJ1-2	CSVSGGYYGYTF	TGCAGCGTCTCCGGGGGGTACTATGGCTACACCTTC
TRBD1	few	TRBV27	TRBJ2-3	CASSGQGTDTQYF	TGTGCCAGCAGCGGACAGGGGACAGATACGCAGTATTTT
TRBD2	few	TRBV30	TRBJ2-7	CAWSIPGLPYEQYF	TGTGCCTGGAGTATACCGGGACTACCCTACGAGCAGTACTTC